Sequencing of this T cell receptor beta chain was carried out in a study of immune reconstitution after stem cell transplant in scleroderma. Germline V CDR1 and CDR2: MDHEN, SYDVKM. The CDR3 totals 15 residues. With 5 bases removed from V and 2 bases from J, the gap between germline ends came to 13 bases. This clonotype has a handful of counts. A single record per CDR3 protein comes from TCRdb applying MiXCR to the RT-PCR reads. The data show more than 4,500 distinct CDR3 sequences, 8.5% seen once. The chain has TRBV28 and TRBJ1-3; possible D gene TRBD1, 5 bases. Sampling was done before or after autologous hematopoietic stem cell transplantation (not recorded which). The TCR comes from a male donor with systemic sclerosis. CDR3 amino acids: CASSRGDGPGNTIYF. The CDR3 coding sequence is TGTGCCAGCAGTCGTGGGGACGGACCTGGAAACACCATATATTTT.